This is a list of T cell receptor beta chains from one sample in a study of CD4 T cells in relation to SARS-CoV-2 and coronaviruses. TCRdb keeps only in-frame clones here, not all; method: immunoSEQ multiplex PCR. The data show about 59,000 clones, with roughly 90% seen just once and 1.3% to 1.5% held by the top ten. The sequencing sample was made of memory CD4+ T cells from PBMCs. The receptor source for this set is a human donor in good health. Both conserved end residues are part of each CDR3. A D gene is named only where the DNA matches it firmly. Clone size is not always given. Where it is, it says once, few, many or a class for expanded clones.

v_gene	abundance	j_gene	d_gene	CDR3nt	CDR3aa
TRBV6-5	.	TRBJ2-3	.	TGTGCCAGCAGTTACACACTAGAGAGAGATACGCAGTATTTT	CASSYTLERDTQYF
TRBV23-1	.	TRBJ2-7	.	TGCGCCAGCAGTCAATTTGCCAGGGGATACGAGCAGTACTTC	CASSQFARGYEQYF
TRBV19	.	TRBJ2-3	.	TGTGCCAGTAGTATTTTTGGGAGTGCGTCAGATACGCAGTATTTT	CASSIFGSASDTQYF
TRBV2	.	TRBJ2-2	.	TGTGCCAGCAGTGTAACCGGGGAGCTGTTTTTT	CASSVTGELFF
TRBV2	.	TRBJ1-5	.	TGTGCCAGCACTGGAGATAGCAATCAGCCCCAGCATTTT	CASTGDSNQPQHF
TRBV20-1	.	TRBJ1-2	.	TGCAGTGCTAGTAAGGACAGACTAATCCTACCTAACTATGGCTACACCTTC	CSASKDRLILPNYGYTF
TRBV24-1	once	TRBJ2-7	.	TGTGCCACCAGTGAGGGTGGCTCCTACGAGCAGTACTTC	CATSEGGSYEQYF
TRBV30	.	TRBJ2-3	.	TGTGCCTGGAGTGAATTGGGCACAGATACGCAGTATTTT	CAWSELGTDTQYF
TRBV5-1	.	TRBJ2-5	TRBD2	TGCGCCAGCAGCCCATTAGCGGGAGGGCCCCAAGAGACCCAGTACTTC	CASSPLAGGPQETQYF
TRBV21-1	.	TRBJ1-5	.	TGTGCCAGCAGCAAAGGAGGAGGAGTAGTTCAGCCCCAGCATTTT	CASSKGGGVVQPQHF
TRBV19	.	TRBJ1-1	.	TGTGCCAGTGGGGGCCCCCCGGGGAAGGACACTGAAGCTTTCTTT	CASGGPPGKDTEAFF
TRBV24-1	.	TRBJ2-4	.	TGTGCCACCAGTGATTCCGAGCGTAGGTACTTC	CATSDSERRYF
TRBV7-9	.	TRBJ2-1	.	TGTGCCAGCAGCCCGACAGGAGGGGTGGAGTTCTTC	CASSPTGGVEFF